This T cell receptor (beta chain) originates from a study of blood T cells in healthy people across ages. The CDR3 length is 14 residues. V dropped 3 bases and J dropped 1 base, with 9 bases sitting between them. Points on this clonotype: Its matching antigen is unknown.

The authors ran a second PCR of about 6 to 12 cycles using a sample-barcoded 5' primer and a J-beta primer mix. TCRdb used MiXCR to reprocess the 5' RACE reads, holding one entry per CDR3 protein. The sample lists 700,000 to 1,000,000 distinct CDR3 sequences, around 42% occurring once. Study findings and constraints: Not knowing donor CMV status may have confounded expanded clonotype changes.

This TCR was recovered from a man aged 55 to 69 in good health. J is TRBJ2-5 and V is TRBV12-3 or TRBV12-4, with unresolved D. Sequenced material: blood. CDR3 sequence: CASSFGSTQETQYF. CDR3 bases: TGTGCCAGCAGTTTCGGCAGCACCCAAGAGACCCAGTACTTC.